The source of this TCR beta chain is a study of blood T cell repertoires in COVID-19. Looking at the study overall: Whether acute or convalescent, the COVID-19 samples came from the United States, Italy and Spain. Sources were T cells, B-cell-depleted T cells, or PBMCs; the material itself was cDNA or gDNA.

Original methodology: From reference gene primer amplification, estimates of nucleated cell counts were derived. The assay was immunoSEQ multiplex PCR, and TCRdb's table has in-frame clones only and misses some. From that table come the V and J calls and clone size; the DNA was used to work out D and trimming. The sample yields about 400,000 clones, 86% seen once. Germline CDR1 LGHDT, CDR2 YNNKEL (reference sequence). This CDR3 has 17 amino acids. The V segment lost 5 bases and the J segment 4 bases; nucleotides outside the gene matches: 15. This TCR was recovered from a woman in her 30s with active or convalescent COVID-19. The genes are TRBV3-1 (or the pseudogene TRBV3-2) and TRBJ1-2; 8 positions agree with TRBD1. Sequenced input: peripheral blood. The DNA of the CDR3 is TGTGCCAGCAGCTCCCGGACAGGGCGGAGGGAGAGCTATGGCTACACCTTC. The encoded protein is CASSSRTGRRESYGYTF.